This T cell receptor (beta chain) comes out of a study of immune reconstitution after stem cell transplant in scleroderma. CDR1 and CDR2 from the germline V gene are SEHNR and FQNEAQ (reference sequence). V gave up 2 bases and J gave up 6 bases; unmatched junction bases: 16. CDR3 length equals 18 residues. By share, this clonotype counts as medium-sized. TCRdb processed the RT-PCR reads anew with MiXCR; each CDR3 protein has one entry. The sample shows about 2,400 distinct CDR3 sequences, 9.5% to 13% of them seen only once. The source is a female donor with systemic sclerosis. This material was acquired before or after autologous hematopoietic stem cell transplantation (not recorded which). The chain joins TRBV7-9 to TRBJ2-7; 10 positions match TRBD1. The CDR3 coding sequence is TGTGCCAGCAGCTTATTGGGCCGGTCCCGGGACAGGGGATCCGAGCAGTACTTC. Translating it yields CASSLLGRSRDRGSEQYF.